The rows below give T cell receptor beta chains drawn from one sample of a study of T cells in localized non-small cell lung cancer. Data came from immunoSEQ multiplex PCR; TCRdb stores just in-frame clones and leaves some out. The sample consists of 1,500 to 2,000 clones, just under 40% of them appearing once. Sequenced material: lung tumor tissue, taken before any cancer treatment. These receptors all stem from a woman aged 40-75 years with stage I lung adenocarcinoma. CDR3s include the opening cysteine and the closing phenylalanine or tryptophan. The order of the fields is CDR3 protein, J gene, CDR3 length, V gene.

CDR3 protein: CASKATGVYYGYTF
J gene: TRBJ1-2
CDR3 length: 14
V gene: TRBV9

CDR3 protein: CASSPGGQGAWGYTF
J gene: TRBJ1-2
CDR3 length: 15
V gene: TRBV11-3

CDR3 protein: CASSPTGLGGANVLTF
J gene: TRBJ2-6
CDR3 length: 16
V gene: TRBV11-3

CDR3 protein: CASSHPGRSYEQYF
J gene: TRBJ2-7
CDR3 length: 14
V gene: TRBV28

CDR3 protein: CASSPPGQGGTEAFF
J gene: TRBJ1-1
CDR3 length: 15
V gene: TRBV11-3

CDR3 protein: CASSLESGGYQPQHF
J gene: TRBJ1-5
CDR3 length: 15
V gene: TRBV11-3

CDR3 protein: CASSPERAFEKLFF
J gene: TRBJ1-4
CDR3 length: 14
V gene: TRBV11-3

CDR3 protein: CASIQLQGNYGYTF
J gene: TRBJ1-2
CDR3 length: 14
V gene: TRBV6-8

CDR3 protein: CASSRTGPNYGYTF
J gene: TRBJ1-2
CDR3 length: 14
V gene: TRBV11-3

CDR3 protein: CSVEKKGQGSGYTF
J gene: TRBJ1-2
CDR3 length: 14
V gene: TRBV29-1

CDR3 protein: CASCQGVGNTEAFF
J gene: TRBJ1-1
CDR3 length: 14
V gene: TRBV19

CDR3 protein: CASKGDHYGYTF
J gene: TRBJ1-2
CDR3 length: 12
V gene: TRBV12-5

CDR3 protein: CASSFSGGSNQPQHF
J gene: TRBJ1-5
CDR3 length: 15
V gene: TRBV6-8

CDR3 protein: CASSIDSSGRVGNIQYF
J gene: TRBJ2-4
CDR3 length: 17
V gene: TRBV19

CDR3 protein: CASTLTRGSNEKLFF
J gene: TRBJ1-4
CDR3 length: 15
V gene: TRBV19

CDR3 protein: CAWSVRDIMNTEAFF
J gene: TRBJ1-1
CDR3 length: 15
V gene: TRBV30

CDR3 protein: CASSPTGGDTDTQYF
J gene: TRBJ2-3
CDR3 length: 15
V gene: TRBV18

CDR3 protein: CASSYGRGNQPQHF
J gene: TRBJ1-5
CDR3 length: 14
V gene: TRBV6-8

CDR3 protein: CASSYRSTGAREKLFF
J gene: TRBJ1-4
CDR3 length: 16
V gene: TRBV6-8

CDR3 protein: CSVEGATYEQYF
J gene: TRBJ2-7
CDR3 length: 12
V gene: TRBV29-1

CDR3 protein: CASSYRFDSFYEQYF
J gene: TRBJ2-7
CDR3 length: 15
V gene: TRBV6-8

CDR3 protein: CASRPGQGASGANVLTF
J gene: TRBJ2-6
CDR3 length: 17
V gene: TRBV19

CDR3 protein: CASKTEYTEAFF
J gene: TRBJ1-1
CDR3 length: 12
V gene: TRBV19

CDR3 protein: CASSWGLAGSLGETQYF
J gene: TRBJ2-5
CDR3 length: 17
V gene: TRBV7-5

CDR3 protein: CASRSGGGTPDEQYF
J gene: TRBJ2-7
CDR3 length: 15
V gene: TRBV19

CDR3 protein: CASTKRWDRGKTEAFF
J gene: TRBJ1-1
CDR3 length: 16
V gene: TRBV25-1

CDR3 protein: CAWAGGLETDTQYF
J gene: TRBJ2-3
CDR3 length: 14
V gene: TRBV30

CDR3 protein: CASSVIRENTEAFF
J gene: TRBJ1-1
CDR3 length: 14
V gene: TRBV19

CDR3 protein: CASIRHRGETQYF
J gene: TRBJ2-5
CDR3 length: 13
V gene: TRBV6-8

CDR3 protein: CSVRGAGDDYGYTF
J gene: TRBJ1-2
CDR3 length: 14
V gene: TRBV29-1

CDR3 protein: CASSLAESTANYGYTF
J gene: TRBJ1-2
CDR3 length: 16
V gene: TRBV11-3

CDR3 protein: CASSLSLVGDEQFF
J gene: TRBJ2-1
CDR3 length: 14
V gene: TRBV11-3

CDR3 protein: CASNPPSTDTQYF
J gene: TRBJ2-3
CDR3 length: 13
V gene: TRBV28

CDR3 protein: CASSIGGIRTDTQYF
J gene: TRBJ2-3
CDR3 length: 15
V gene: TRBV19

CDR3 protein: CASSQGTQNYGYTF
J gene: TRBJ1-2
CDR3 length: 14
V gene: TRBV1

CDR3 protein: CASGRTGEIGELFF
J gene: TRBJ2-2
CDR3 length: 14
V gene: TRBV25-1

CDR3 protein: CSVTDETPDTQYF
J gene: TRBJ2-3
CDR3 length: 13
V gene: TRBV29-1

CDR3 protein: CASSMSSNQPQHF
J gene: TRBJ1-5
CDR3 length: 13
V gene: TRBV19

CDR3 protein: CASSQDGSRYNEQFF
J gene: TRBJ2-1
CDR3 length: 15
V gene: TRBV1

CDR3 protein: CASSFPKGINNEQFF
J gene: TRBJ2-1
CDR3 length: 15
V gene: TRBV5-1

CDR3 protein: CASRNVASGGYNEQFF
J gene: TRBJ2-1
CDR3 length: 16
V gene: TRBV6-8

CDR3 protein: CASSLFGEPYEQYF
J gene: TRBJ2-7
CDR3 length: 14
V gene: TRBV14

CDR3 protein: CASSQGGRSILSGNTIYF
J gene: TRBJ1-3
CDR3 length: 18
V gene: TRBV11-3

CDR3 protein: CASSTQRGRKTQYF
J gene: TRBJ2-5
CDR3 length: 14
V gene: TRBV19

CDR3 protein: CASSLLVFGDYEQYF
J gene: TRBJ2-7
CDR3 length: 15
V gene: TRBV11-3

CDR3 protein: CASELKANYGYTF
J gene: TRBJ1-2
CDR3 length: 13
V gene: TRBV19

CDR3 protein: CASSQPGRLRAGNTIYF
J gene: TRBJ1-3
CDR3 length: 17
V gene: TRBV14

CDR3 protein: CASSFFGSASTDTQYF
J gene: TRBJ2-3
CDR3 length: 16
V gene: TRBV5-1

CDR3 protein: CASSFSSQNTEAFF
J gene: TRBJ1-1
CDR3 length: 14
V gene: TRBV5-1

CDR3 protein: CASSLSSSLNEKLFF
J gene: TRBJ1-4
CDR3 length: 15
V gene: TRBV11-3

CDR3 protein: CASSIQMNTEAFF
J gene: TRBJ1-1
CDR3 length: 13
V gene: TRBV19

CDR3 protein: CASSEGQGLGYTF
J gene: TRBJ1-2
CDR3 length: 13
V gene: TRBV9

CDR3 protein: CASSPSLDRGANYGYTF
J gene: TRBJ1-2
CDR3 length: 17
V gene: TRBV18

CDR3 protein: CASSQDRGANEKLFF
J gene: TRBJ1-4
CDR3 length: 15
V gene: TRBV1

CDR3 protein: CASSTGGRYGYTF
J gene: TRBJ1-2
CDR3 length: 13
V gene: TRBV19

CDR3 protein: CASSGQAHLYQETQYF
J gene: TRBJ2-5
CDR3 length: 16
V gene: TRBV9

CDR3 protein: CAWSEGLQTGELFF
J gene: TRBJ2-2
CDR3 length: 14
V gene: TRBV30

CDR3 protein: CASTWTGVTEAFF
J gene: TRBJ1-1
CDR3 length: 13
V gene: TRBV6-8

CDR3 protein: CASSSLDLYGYTF
J gene: TRBJ1-2
CDR3 length: 13
V gene: TRBV6-8

CDR3 protein: CASSYSAGFDYGYTF
J gene: TRBJ1-2
CDR3 length: 15
V gene: TRBV6-8